The clone carrying this TCR beta chain was recorded once. The protocol was immunoSEQ multiplex PCR, while the TCRdb copy is restricted to in-frame clones and leaves out a portion. This sample has around 72,000 clones, with around 94% found just once. This sample is part of a study of technical replicates of blood from several donors. The sequence was collected from a human donor in good health. The specimen sequenced was T cells isolated from PBMCs.

The CDR3 protein is CSGGGRGVSTEAFF. The CDR3 DNA is TGCAGCGGCGGGGGGAGGGGAGTTTCCACTGAAGCTTTCTTT. The rearrangement uses TRBV29-1 and TRBJ1-1; D is possibly TRBD1 (5 bases). Looked up from germline, CDR1 is SQVTM and CDR2 is ANQGSEA. V was cut by 7 bases and J by 4 bases, with 19 bases left in between. The CDR3 length is 14 residues.